The 23 T cell receptor beta chains reported below all come from one sample, sequenced in a study of long-term antiretroviral therapy in people with HIV. An immunoSEQ assay, version v3.0, was performed at survey level. The data were produced by immunoSEQ multiplex PCR, yet TCRdb's version contains in-frame clones alone and is incomplete. The sample has around 25,000 clones, around 83% seen once. This sample comprised unsorted PBMCs, obtained 3 years after starting antiretroviral therapy. These receptor sequences come from a man between 18 and 35 years old with HIV.

The gene calls are TRBV29-1 and TRBJ2-2; TRBD1 matches at 8 bases. V shed 3 bases, J shed 6 bases, and the junction held 6 bases outside the gene matches. The CDR3 contains 14 residues. The germline CDR1 and CDR2 sequences are SQVTM and ANQGSEA. The CDR3 DNA is TGCAGCGTTGAGAAGGACAGGGTCGCCGGGGAGCTGTTTTTT. Amino acids: CSVEKDRVAGELFF.

J is TRBJ1-3 and V is TRBV7-6; a possible D gene is TRBD1 (5 bases). V shed 5 bases and J shed 8 bases, with 16 bases lying between them. Germline assignment: CDR1 SGHVS and CDR2 FNYEAQ. The CDR3 length is 14 residues. The CDR3 coding sequence is TGTGCCAGCAGCCCTGCCCGGACAAGGGACACCATATATTTT. Its translation: CASSPARTRDTIYF.

Note on this clone: Mismatch with germline at one junction end may stem from a read error. Distinct nucleotide sequences in the sample also encode this CDR3. The chain has TRBV7-9 and TRBJ1-5, with no clear D. This CDR3 comprises 12 residues. The V gene's germline CDR1 is SEHNR and CDR2 FQNEAQ (reference sequence). CDR3 residues: CASSYPDQPQHF. In DNA form, the CDR3 reads TGTGCCAGCAGCTACCCCGATCAACCCCAGCATTTT.

In this sample, this clone turned up once. The rearrangement uses TRBV29-1 and TRBJ1-4; D not resolved. CDR1 SQVTM and CDR2 ANQGSEA come from the germline V gene. The CDR3 is 13 residues long. Trimming removed 5 bases at V and 7 bases at J, with 14 bases between. The CDR3 protein is CSVRVRGGEKLFF. DNA for the CDR3: TGCAGCGTTAGAGTGAGAGGAGGTGAAAAACTGTTTTTT.

J is TRBJ2-5 and V is TRBV7-9; TRBD1 or TRBD2 may be the D gene (5 bases each). V dropped 1 base and J dropped 9 bases, with 18 bases sitting between them. Germline V gives CDR1 SEHNR, CDR2 FQNEAQ (reference sequence). There are 15 residues in the CDR3. The CDR3, as DNA: TGTGCCAGCAGCTTAGTTGGGAGCGGTTCCAGGGCCCAGTACTTC. Translation: CASSLVGSGSRAQYF.

This rearrangement joins TRBV4-1 to TRBJ2-2; the D gene is possibly TRBD2 (7 bases). The germline V and J ends were trimmed by 4 bases and 5 bases, with 14 bases remaining between them. The CDR3 is made up of 15 amino acids. The germline CDR1 and CDR2 sequences are MGHRA and YSYEKL. The CDR3: CASSPLGGGTGELFF. Here the CDR3 DNA reads TGCGCCAGCAGCCCCCTAGGGGGGGGGACCGGGGAGCTGTTTTTT.

This clone was recorded a few times. The J gene is TRBJ1-2, the V gene TRBV5-1; D gene ambiguous. The V end was cut by 2 bases, the J end by 6 bases, with 14 bases between. Germline CDR1 reads SGHRS; CDR2 reads YFSETQ. The CDR3 extends over 14 amino acids. CDR3 sequence (DNA): TGCGCCAGCAGCTTAGTGAGTACGAGCCATGGCTACACCTTC. This encodes CASSLVSTSHGYTF.

The gene calls are TRBV27 and TRBJ2-7; TRBD2 matches at 9 bases. CDR3 length: 18 amino acids. CDR1 and CDR2 (germline): MNHEY, SMNVEV (reference sequence). V dropped 0 bases and J dropped 2; count of bases not matched to a gene: 11. The CDR3 sequence is CASSLSRNPSGATYEQYF. The CDR3 DNA sequence: TGTGCCAGCAGTTTATCGCGGAACCCTAGCGGGGCTACCTACGAGCAGTACTTC.

The genes are TRBV7-8 and TRBJ2-4; TRBD2 agrees at 9 bases. CDR3 size: 17 residues. The trim removed 5 bases at V and 7 bases at J, leaving 15 bases unmatched. CDR1 SGHVS and CDR2 FQNEAQ come from the germline V gene. DNA for the CDR3: TGTGCCAGCAGCCCGGGCGAGGGGCGGGGGGGCCGCAACATTCAGTACTTC. Translated, it gives CASSPGEGRGGRNIQYF.

The chain recombines TRBV7-9 with TRBJ2-5; TRBD2 matches 7 bases. This CDR3 has 14 residues. CDR1 and CDR2 from the germline V gene are SEHNR and FQNEAQ (reference sequence). With V trimmed by 1 base and J by 6 bases, 5 bases remained unmatched. The CDR3 is CASSLGGGKKTQYF. The CDR3 nucleotides are TGTGCCAGCAGCTTAGGGGGAGGGAAGAAGACCCAGTACTTC.

V is TRBV5-5 and J is TRBJ2-1; D gene ambiguous. The CDR3 is 16 amino acids. Between the trimmed V and J ends, which lost 5 bases and 0 bases, there was a span of 15 bases. Germline CDR1 is SGHKS and CDR2 is YYEKEE (reference sequence). In nucleotides, the CDR3 is TGTGCCAGCAGGCCGGACGCGCTTGGCTCCTACAATGAGCAGTTCTTC. It codes for CASRPDALGSYNEQFF.

V is TRBV6-6 and J is TRBJ1-3; a possible D gene is TRBD1 (6 bases). Per germline, CDR1 MNHNY and CDR2 SVGAGI (reference sequence). The CDR3 length is 13 residues. The V end lost 7 bases, the J end lost 7 bases, and 14 bases lay between the germline ends. CDR3 in amino acids: CASILAGDNTIYF. As DNA, the CDR3 is TGTGCCAGCATATTGGCAGGGGACAACACCATATATTTT.

V gene TRBV28 combines with J gene TRBJ2-2, with 7 bases that match TRBD2. This CDR3 is 18 amino acids long. Trimming took 5 bases from V and 5 from J; bases not matched to a gene: 17. Germline-derived CDR1 and CDR2 are MDHEN and SYDVKM. The CDR3 here is CASSPGGETSIGTGELFF. The CDR3 coding sequence is TGTGCCAGCAGTCCCGGGGGTGAGACTAGCATTGGGACCGGGGAGCTGTTTTTT.

The rearrangement links TRBV2 to TRBJ1-2; unclear D gene. The V and J ends lost 3 bases and 2 bases respectively, with 7 bases between them. This CDR3 has 13 residues. Germline loops: CDR1 SNHLY, CDR2 FYNNEI. CDR3 nucleotide sequence: TGTGCCAGCAGTGATTCACACAACTATGGCTACACCTTC. It is translated as CASSDSHNYGYTF.

This clone has just one count. This chain connects TRBV5-6 to TRBJ1-1; 9 bases map to TRBD1. With V trimmed by 4 bases and J by 1 base, 11 bases remained unmatched. The CDR3 has 17 amino acids. CDR1 SGHDT and CDR2 YYEEEE come from the germline V gene. The DNA for the CDR3 is TGTGCCAGCAGCCCCCTCGACGGACAGGGGTCGAACACTGAAGCTTTCTTT. Its protein product is CASSPLDGQGSNTEAFF. Drawing the rest from reference TRBV5-6 and TRBJ1-1, the complete variable domain is DAGVTQSPTHLIKTRGQQVTLRCSPKSGHDTVSWYQQALGQGPQFIFQYYEEEERQRGNFPDRFSGHQFPNYSSELNVNALLLGDSALYLCASSPLDGQGSNTEAFFGQGTRLTVV.

The chain has TRBV14 and TRBJ1-1; tentatively, D is TRBD1 (6 bases). There are 18 residues in the CDR3. Germline V lookup: CDR1 SGHDN, CDR2 FVKESK. V lost 4 bases, J lost 1 base, and 22 bases lay in between. CDR3 in DNA: TGTGCCAGCAGCCCTAGGGGACGGGACACCAGAAGGAACACTGAAGCTTTCTTT. Translated, it gives CASSPRGRDTRRNTEAFF.

The chain is built from TRBV4-1 and TRBJ2-1; the match to TRBD1 covers 9 bases. J lost 8 bases, V lost 4 bases, and 15 bases had no gene match. The CDR3 runs 17 residues. CDR1 and CDR2 (germline): MGHRA, YSYEKL. The CDR3 is CASSPLLGGTGIDEQFF. The DNA of the CDR3 is TGCGCCAGCAGCCCCCTTCTGGGGGGGACAGGGATCGATGAGCAGTTCTTC.

This chain uses TRBV5-1 with TRBJ1-5; D unresolved. CDR3 length: 15 residues. In germline, CDR1 is SGHRS, CDR2 YFSETQ. V was shortened by 0 bases and J by 5 bases, with 12 bases between the two germline ends. The CDR3 spells CASSLAVRVHQPQHF. In DNA, the CDR3 is TGCGCCAGCAGCTTGGCGGTTCGGGTTCATCAGCCCCAGCATTTT.

The chain employs TRBV20-1 and TRBJ2-7; the D call may be TRBD1 or TRBD2 (5 bases each). The length of the CDR3 is 11 residues. V lost 6 bases to trimming and J lost 9 bases, with 15 bases between them. CDR1 is DFQATT, CDR2 SNEGSKA, per germline (reference sequence). The CDR3 DNA reads as TGCAGTGCCAGCGAGGGGTTGTGGCAGTACTTC. Protein product: CSASEGLWQYF.

The genes are TRBV9 and TRBJ2-7; tentative D call: TRBD1 (6 bases). This CDR3 has 14 residues. Per germline, CDR1 SGDLS and CDR2 YYNGEE. V lost 0 bases to trimming and J lost 2 bases, with 9 bases between them. Written as DNA, the CDR3 is TGTGCCAGCAGCGTAGCGGACAGAACCTACGAGCAGTACTTC. Its protein is CASSVADRTYEQYF. The full variable domain, rest sourced from reference TRBV9 and TRBJ2-7, is DSGVTQTPKHLITATGQRVTLRCSPRSGDLSVYWYQQSLDQGLQFLIQYYNGEERAKGNILERFSAQQFPDLHSELNLSSLELGDSALYFCASSVADRTYEQYFGPGTRLTVT.

J is TRBJ1-2 and V is TRBV19, with a weak D call TRBD1 (6 bases). The V and J ends lost 5 bases and 5 bases respectively, with 12 bases between them. Germline CDR1 is LNHDA and CDR2 is SQIVND (reference sequence). The CDR3 sequence is 13 residues long. CDR3 region: CASSPSGAYGYTF. The CDR3 DNA reads as TGTGCCAGTAGTCCCTCGGGGGCGTATGGCTACACCTTC.

This chain links TRBV5-4 with TRBJ1-6, with D maybe TRBD1 (6 bases). The ends were cut back, 4 bases at V and 7 bases at J, with 12 bases in the middle. The CDR3 sequence is 14 residues long. Germline CDR1 is SGHNT and CDR2 is YYREEE (reference sequence). CDR3 region: CASSLDRANSPLHF. The CDR3 nucleotides read TGTGCCAGCAGCCTGGACAGAGCCAATTCACCCCTCCACTTT. Complete variable domain (other parts from reference TRBV5-4 and TRBJ1-6): ETGVTQSPTHLIKTRGQQVTLRCSSQSGHNTVSWYQQALGQGPQFIFQYYREEENGRGNFPPRFSGLQFPNYSSELNVNALELDDSALYLCASSLDRANSPLHFGNGTRLTVT.

This clone was seen once. This chain uses TRBV7-8 with TRBJ2-1; either TRBD1 or TRBD2 may supply D (5 bases each). The CDR3 loop spans 14 amino acids. V lost 0 bases and J 8 bases, leaving 11 bases between the germline ends. Germline CDR1 and CDR2: SGHVS and FQNEAQ. CDR3 in amino acids: CASSLAWGLDEQFF. The CDR3 DNA is TGTGCCAGCAGCTTAGCTTGGGGGTTGGATGAGCAGTTCTTC.